This T cell receptor (beta chain) was profiled in a study of early T cells in non-severe SARS-CoV-2 infection. Overall study: Sequencing input comprised bulk RNA from unsorted whole blood; chain pairing was not available.

Attachment of unique molecular identifiers to individual cDNA molecules was performed. TCRdb re-analysed the 5' RACE reads in MiXCR, keeping a single row per CDR3 protein. The sample contains about 52,000 distinct CDR3 sequences, under 8.5% of which appear only once. The V segment lost 1 base and the J segment 4 bases; nucleotides outside the gene matches: 8. Germline CDR1 MGHDK, CDR2 SYGVNS. This CDR3 comprises 17 residues. Study-wide points: Comparison of clonotypes with VDJdb favored anti-spike CD8 responses while missing private and CD4 specificities.

This clonotype was observed at least ten times. Its antigen is currently unknown. The TCR comes from an adult who was a healthcare worker with PCR-confirmed SARS-CoV-2 infection or an uninfected control (not recorded which). The sample taken for sequencing was whole blood. This chain uses TRBV25-1 with TRBJ2-3, with 10 bases lining up with TRBD2. The CDR3 here is CASSELTSGPSADTQYF. CDR3 sequence (DNA): TGTGCCAGCAGTGAATTGACTAGCGGGCCGTCAGCAGATACGCAGTATTTT.